This entry lists 22 T cell receptor beta chains sequenced from one sample in a study of blood T cell repertoires in COVID-19. TCRdb's copy holds only in-frame clones and misses some; the assay was immunoSEQ multiplex PCR. This table holds roughly 38,000 clones, roughly 88% found once. The sequenced material came from peripheral blood. These TCRs come from a woman aged 65 to 85 with acute or convalescent COVID-19.

This clone appeared once. The chain carries TRBV18 and TRBJ2-7; 7 positions agree with TRBD1. Unmatched junction bases numbered 4, after V lost 5 bases and J lost 3 bases. Looked up from germline, CDR1 is KGHSH and CDR2 is LQKENI. CDR3 size: 13 residues. This CDR3 reads CASSTGQVYEQYV. In DNA, the CDR3 is TGTGCCAGCTCAACCGGACAGGTCTACGAGCAGTACGTC.

The V call is TRBV12-3 or TRBV12-4, the J call TRBJ1-5; perhaps TRBD1 as D (5 bases). With 4 bases removed from V and 9 bases from J, the gap between germline ends came to 10 bases. The CDR3 has 12 amino acids. CDR3 protein: CASSWDFGPQHF. The CDR3 bases are TGTGCCAGCAGTTGGGACTTTGGGCCCCAGCATTTT.

The chain couples TRBV7-9 to TRBJ2-1, with 13 bases lining up with TRBD2. The length of the CDR3 is 15 residues. J lost 5 bases, V lost 5 bases, and 3 bases had no gene match. Germline CDR1 SEHNR, CDR2 FQNEAQ (reference sequence). The CDR3 spells CASSLLAGGHNEQFF. CDR3 sequence (DNA): TGTGCCAGCAGCCTACTAGCGGGAGGGCACAATGAGCAGTTCTTC.

The chain recombines TRBV5-6 with TRBJ2-4, with D perhaps TRBD1 (6 bases). V dropped 2 bases and J dropped 6 bases, with 6 bases sitting between them. This CDR3 has 12 amino acids. Germline V gives CDR1 SGHDT, CDR2 YYEEEE. This CDR3 is CASSLQGNIQYF. The CDR3 DNA sequence: TGTGCCAGCAGCTTACAGGGAAACATTCAGTACTTC.

In its sample, this clone was seen once. The rearrangement links TRBV7-8 to TRBJ2-1; 9 bases line up with TRBD1. The CDR3 has 16 amino acids. J lost 3 bases, V lost 2 bases, and 5 bases had no gene match. CDR1 and CDR2 from the germline V gene are SGHVS and FQNEAQ. The CDR3 DNA reads as TGTGCCAGCAGCTTACCCGGACAGGGGTTCTACAATGAGCAGTTCTTC. As protein: CASSLPGQGFYNEQFF.

This clone appeared a single time. V usage is TRBV7-8 and J usage is TRBJ2-3, with 8 bases aligning to TRBD2. The length of the CDR3 is 16 residues. V shed 2 bases and J 3 bases; nucleotides not matched to a gene: 7. CDR1 is SGHVS and CDR2 is FQNEAQ in the germline V gene. CDR3 bases: TGTGCCAGCAGCTTACCCTTAGCGGGGCCTACAGATACGCAGTATTTT. This gives the protein CASSLPLAGPTDTQYF.

The chain links TRBV5-1 to TRBJ1-6; 12 bases match TRBD1. Losses at the gene ends were 6 bases for V and 8 bases for J; bases not matched to a gene: 6. CDR1 and CDR2 from the germline V gene are SGHRS and YFSETQ. The CDR3 is 15 residues long. The CDR3 is CASTGQGAGDSPLHF. CDR3 DNA sequence: TGCGCCAGCACGGGACAGGGGGCCGGCGATTCACCCCTCCACTTT.

The chain combines TRBV23-1 with TRBJ2-7; tentatively, D is TRBD2 (6 bases). TRBV23-1 has ORF status, its function being uncertain. CDR3 size: 16 residues. V dropped 4 bases and J dropped 3 bases, with 19 bases sitting between them. The CDR3 sequence is CASSRNRAGNFYEQYV. For the CDR3, the DNA is TGCGCCAGCAGTCGAAATAGGGCGGGAAATTTCTACGAGCAGTACGTC.

The chain links TRBV30 to TRBJ1-2; D might be TRBD1 (5 bases). CDR3 length: 14 residues. The germline gives CDR1 GTSNPN, CDR2 SVGIG (reference sequence). V was shortened by 0 bases and J by 4 bases, with 12 bases between the two germline ends. CDR3 amino acids: CAWSVRGKSYGYTF. CDR3 sequence (DNA): TGTGCCTGGAGTGTACGGGGGAAAAGCTATGGCTACACCTTC.

This chain joins TRBV7-2 and TRBJ1-2; TRBD1 agrees at 11 bases. Unmatched junction bases numbered 10, after V lost 5 bases and J lost 14 bases. This CDR3 region has 13 residues. Germline V gene data show CDR1 as SGHTA and CDR2 as FQGNSA. CDR3 region: CASSPSGQGEWTF. CDR3 nucleotide sequence: TGTGCCAGCAGCCCATCGGGACAGGGGGAGTGGACCTTC.

This clone was found a few times. This rearrangement joins TRBV9 to TRBJ2-1, with D perhaps TRBD1 (5 bases). The CDR3 loop spans 15 amino acids. Trimming took off 0 bases at V and 6 bases at J, with 13 bases between the two ends. In germline, CDR1 is SGDLS, CDR2 YYNGEE. CDR3 bases: TGTGCCAGCAGCGTAGAAGCTGGGGCCCCCAATGAGCAGTTCTTC. It specifies CASSVEAGAPNEQFF. Variable domain in full (rest from reference TRBV9 and TRBJ2-1): DSGVTQTPKHLITATGQRVTLRCSPRSGDLSVYWYQQSLDQGLQFLIQYYNGEERAKGNILERFSAQQFPDLHSELNLSSLELGDSALYFCASSVEAGAPNEQFFGPGTRLTVL.

The rearrangement joins TRBV27 to TRBJ2-3, with 8 bases aligning to TRBD2. V lost 5 bases and J lost 0; bases outside the gene matches: 4. This CDR3 contains 15 residues. The germline gives CDR1 MNHEY, CDR2 SMNVEV (reference sequence). The CDR3 region has the DNA TGTGCCAGCAGTGAGCGGGGGTTTAGCACAGATACGCAGTATTTT. This encodes CASSERGFSTDTQYF.

V and J are TRBV6-5 and TRBJ2-1, with 13 positions matching TRBD2. Trimming cost V 6 bases and J 10 bases; bases outside gene matches: 6. The CDR3 length is 14 residues. The V gene's germline CDR1 is MNHEY and CDR2 SVGAGI. CDR3: CASSFGLAGEEQFF. DNA of the CDR3: TGTGCCAGCAGCTTCGGACTAGCGGGAGAAGAGCAGTTCTTC.

This clone appeared once. This chain uses TRBV7-3 with TRBJ2-2; D is possibly TRBD1 (5 bases). Germline V gives CDR1 SGHTA, CDR2 FQGTGA. Trimming cost V 8 bases and J 5 bases, with 15 bases left between them. The CDR3 has 14 residues. Written as DNA, the CDR3 is TGTGCCAGCGCTTCAGGGTCCGGGACCGGGGAGCTGTTTTTT. Protein sequence: CASASGSGTGELFF.

The count of this clone is one. The chain combines TRBV19 with TRBJ2-2; the match to TRBD2 covers 13 bases. V lost 7 bases and J lost 5; bases outside the gene matches: 7. CDR3 length: 16 residues. Germline assignment: CDR1 LNHDA and CDR2 SQIVND (reference sequence). CDR3 sequence (DNA): TGTGCCAGTACCCCTGAGGGACTAGCGGGGACCGGGGAGCTGTTTTTT. Amino acid sequence: CASTPEGLAGTGELFF.

J is TRBJ2-1 and V is TRBV7-8; no clear D gene. Per the germline V gene, CDR1 is SGHVS and CDR2 is FQNEAQ. The germline V and J ends were trimmed by 0 bases and 1 base, with 7 bases remaining between them. The CDR3 has 15 amino acids. CDR3 sequence reads: CASSLARLSYNEQFF. DNA for the CDR3: TGTGCCAGCAGCTTAGCGCGGTTATCCTACAATGAGCAGTTCTTC.

The chain uses TRBV5-1 and TRBJ2-1; tentative D call: TRBD2 (6 bases). Between the trimmed V and J ends, which lost 4 bases and 10 bases, there was a span of 18 bases. The CDR3 spans 14 residues. Germline values: CDR1 SGHRS, CDR2 YFSETQ. CDR3 in amino acids: CASSAGTGGQEQFF. DNA for the CDR3: TGCGCCAGCAGCGCGGGGACTGGTGGACAAGAGCAGTTCTTC.

The V call is TRBV19, the J call TRBJ2-3, with D maybe TRBD1 (5 bases). V was shortened by 3 bases and J by 0 bases, with 10 bases between the two germline ends. Germline CDR1 is LNHDA and CDR2 is SQIVND (reference sequence). The CDR3 totals 15 residues. CDR3 DNA sequence: TGTGCCAGTAGTATGAGACAGCTTAGCACAGATACGCAGTATTTT. This codes for CASSMRQLSTDTQYF. The variable domain in full, completed from reference TRBV19 and TRBJ2-3, reads DGGITQSPKYLFRKEGQNVTLSCEQNLNHDAMYWYRQDPGQGLRLIYYSQIVNDFQKGDIAEGYSVSREKKESFPLTVTSAQKNPTAFYLCASSMRQLSTDTQYFGPGTRLTVL.

The chain is built from TRBV18 and TRBJ2-5, with TRBD2 matching over 10 bases. There are 14 residues in the CDR3. Germline V CDR1 and CDR2: KGHSH, LQKENI. J lost 9 bases, V lost 6 bases, and 10 bases had no gene match. The CDR3 nucleotides are TGTGCCAGCTCCCCTATACAGCGGGAGGGATCCCAGTACTTC. It yields the protein CASSPIQREGSQYF.

The sample holds a few counts of this clone. V usage is TRBV15 and J usage is TRBJ1-2; D gene uncertain. V lost 0 bases to trimming and J lost 8 bases, with 16 bases between them. Germline assignment: CDR1 LNHNV and CDR2 YYDKDF (reference sequence). The CDR3 is 15 amino acids. The CDR3 nucleotides are TGTGCCACCAGCAGAGATGGTGGCTGGCCGAGGGGCTACACCTTC. It yields the protein CATSRDGGWPRGYTF.

The rearrangement uses TRBV6-5 and TRBJ2-7; 12 bases fit TRBD1. The length of the CDR3 is 15 residues. The germline gives CDR1 MNHEY, CDR2 SVGAGI. Trimming removed 6 bases from V and 4 bases from J; junction bases left unmatched: 7. CDR3: CASRRGTGGSYEQYV. The CDR3 DNA is TGTGCCAGCAGACGCGGGACAGGGGGCTCGTACGAGCAGTACGTC.

This clone has more than one count but fewer than ten. The chain uses TRBV15 and TRBJ1-5; the D is unclear. In germline, CDR1 is LNHNV, CDR2 YYDKDF (reference sequence). The V and J ends lost 0 bases and 8 bases respectively, with 8 bases between them. This CDR3 has 13 residues. As DNA, the CDR3 is TGTGCCACCAGCAGAGATCCATCAGAGCCCCAGCATTTT. Amino acid sequence: CATSRDPSEPQHF.